The next 14 T cell receptor beta chains were all read from a single sample in a study of T-cell memory formation after mild COVID-19. TCRdb reanalysed the 5' RACE reads using MiXCR and keeps one entry per CDR3 protein. The sample includes 300,000 or so distinct CDR3 sequences, about 16% of them seen just once. The source material was PBMCs or a T cell subset sorted from them (not recorded which). These receptors were obtained from a man between 18 and 29 years old who had mild COVID-19 (a few samples of this study predate the infection). Cell type and time point are not known.

The rearrangement joins TRBV6-5 to TRBJ2-3, with unresolved D. Germline V lookup: CDR1 MNHEY, CDR2 SVGAGI. The CDR3 is 14 amino acids. V shed 6 bases and J shed 0 bases, with 10 bases lying between them. This CDR3 reads CASSPPGSTDTQYF. For the CDR3, the DNA is TGTGCCAGCAGCCCCCCCGGGAGCACAGATACGCAGTATTTT.

This clonotype has more than one count but fewer than ten. The rearrangement uses TRBV11-2 and TRBJ1-2, with unresolved D. V was cut by 4 bases and J by 4 bases, with 13 bases left in between. This CDR3 is 14 amino acids long. Germline CDR1 SGHAT, CDR2 FQNNGV. CDR3 bases: TGTGCCAGCAGCTCCCAAGACAAGCCCTATGGCTACACCTTC. It encodes CASSSQDKPYGYTF.

The chain recombines TRBV15 with TRBJ2-1, with D maybe TRBD2 (5 bases). V dropped 1 base and J dropped 0 bases, with 13 bases sitting between them. The CDR3 has 17 amino acids. Germline CDR1 is LNHNV and CDR2 is YYDKDF (reference sequence). Here the CDR3 reads CATSRVVAGPSYNEQFF. The CDR3 DNA reads as TGTGCCACCAGCAGAGTCGTCGCGGGCCCCTCCTACAATGAGCAGTTCTTC.

The chain is built from TRBV20-1 and TRBJ2-3, with 14 positions matching TRBD2. Per the germline V gene, CDR1 is DFQATT and CDR2 is SNEGSKA (reference sequence). This CDR3 has 15 amino acids. V gave up 6 bases and J gave up 10 bases; unmatched junction bases: 12. The CDR3 sequence is CSAGMGLAGVRAQYF. In DNA form, the CDR3 reads TGCAGTGCCGGAATGGGACTAGCGGGGGTCCGTGCGCAGTATTTT.

V is TRBV27 and J is TRBJ1-6; D is unclear. V lost 3 bases to trimming and J lost 7 bases, with 7 bases between them. CDR1 and CDR2 from the germline V gene are MNHEY and SMNVEV (reference sequence). The CDR3 consists of 13 residues. The CDR3 reads CASSLAGNSPLHF. The CDR3 nucleotides are TGTGCCAGCAGTTTGGCTGGGAATTCACCCCTCCACTTT.

The V call is TRBV24-1, the J call TRBJ1-2; D ambiguous. In germline, CDR1 is KGHDR, CDR2 SFDVKD. The CDR3 runs to 14 residues. V gave up 3 bases and J gave up 0 bases, with 7 bases separating them. The CDR3 region is CATSDGPANYGYTF. CDR3 sequence (DNA): TGTGCCACCAGTGATGGGCCAGCTAACTATGGCTACACCTTC.

The table lists this clonotype with a count of one. The chain carries TRBV5-1 and TRBJ2-7, with 7 bases that match TRBD1. The J segment lost 6 bases and the V segment lost 0 bases, leaving 6 bases of the junction unmatched. Germline CDR1 and CDR2: SGHRS and YFSETQ. The CDR3 covers 14 residues. CDR3 DNA sequence: TGCGCCAGCAGCTTGGCCGACAGGGCAGCCGAGCAGTACTTC. Amino acids: CASSLADRAAEQYF. The variable domain in full, with the rest retrieved from reference TRBV5-1 and TRBJ2-7, is KAGVTQTPRYLIKTRGQQVTLSCSPISGHRSVSWYQQTPGQGLQFLFEYFSETQRNKGNFPGRFSGRQFSNSRSEMNVSTLELGDSALYLCASSLADRAAEQYFGPGTRLTVT.

This clonotype was seen repeatedly, ten times or more. The gene calls are TRBV6-5 and TRBJ1-1; D not certain. The CDR3 has 16 residues. Germline V gene lookup returns CDR1 MNHEY and CDR2 SVGAGI. Trimming pared 6 bases from V and 1 base from J, leaving 18 bases between. The CDR3 loop reads CASSHGKVRKNTEAFF. In DNA, the CDR3 is TGTGCCAGCAGCCATGGGAAGGTTCGAAAGAACACTGAAGCTTTCTTT.

This clonotype was seen more than once but under ten times. The rearrangement links TRBV6-2 or TRBV6-3 to TRBJ1-2; D not resolved. The germline CDR1 and CDR2 sequences are MNHEY and SVGEGT. Trimming cost V 2 bases and J 5 bases, with 15 bases left between them. The CDR3 extends over 15 amino acids. Here the CDR3 DNA reads TGTGCCAGCAGTTACCCGTCGGCGTTTGGGTATGGCTACACCTTC. This gives the protein CASSYPSAFGYGYTF.

This clonotype was counted many times. V is TRBV7-2 and J is TRBJ2-5, with 7 bases identical to TRBD2. CDR1 is SGHTA, CDR2 FQGNSA, per germline. The CDR3 runs to 13 residues. V gave up 5 bases and J gave up 2 bases; unmatched junction bases: 2. The CDR3 nucleotides read TGTGCCAGCAGCCTGCGGGAGCAAGAGACCCAGTACTTC. Residues: CASSLREQETQYF.

The V call is TRBV11-2, the J call TRBJ2-2; D not certain. Trimming left V 5 bases short and J 0 bases short, with 10 bases between. The CDR3 totals 15 residues. CDR1 SGHAT and CDR2 FQNNGV come from the germline V gene. CDR3 sequence reads: CASSRRQTNTGELFF. CDR3 coding DNA: TGTGCCAGCAGCAGAAGGCAGACGAACACCGGGGAGCTGTTTTTT.

The chain combines TRBV12-3 or TRBV12-4 with TRBJ2-4, with D uncertain. Trimming pared 6 bases from V and 4 bases from J, leaving 7 bases between. The CDR3 sequence is 12 residues long. CDR3 coding DNA: TGTGCCAGCAGCCAGCAAAAAAACATTCAGTACTTC. This sequence encodes CASSQQKNIQYF.

This clonotype has more than one count but fewer than ten. The rearrangement uses TRBV24-1 and TRBJ2-1, with TRBD2 matching 10 bases. The CDR3 has 15 amino acids. J gave up 9 bases and V 3 bases, and 7 bases lay outside the gene matches. Germline V CDR1 and CDR2: KGHDR, SFDVKD. The CDR3 DNA reads TGTGCCACCAGTGATGCCAGCGGGGGGGCCAGTGAGCAGTTCTTC. Translating gives CATSDASGGASEQFF.

The chain joins TRBV28 to TRBJ1-5, with TRBD1 identical over 11 bases. J gave up 7 bases and V 7 bases, and 12 bases lay outside the gene matches. This CDR3 region has 16 residues. Germline V CDR1 and CDR2: MDHEN, SYDVKM. The CDR3 DNA sequence: TGTGCCAGCATCCAGGAGGGACAGGGGGTCCGGCAGCCCCAGCATTTT. Translating it yields CASIQEGQGVRQPQHF.